This T cell receptor (beta chain) was sequenced during a study of cytomegalovirus exposure and HLA in healthy donors. The CDR3 runs to 15 residues. Trimming cost V 0 bases and J 0 bases, with 10 bases left between them. From germline, CDR1 is SGDLS and CDR2 YYNGEE. TCRdb keeps only in-frame clones here, not all; method: immunoSEQ multiplex PCR. The sample records about 260,000 clones, roughly 87% being singletons. About this clone: The identical CDR3 is also encoded by other nucleotide sequences in the sample.

Sequenced: PBMCs. The TCR originated in a woman aged 25 to 39 in good health and CMV-seronegative. The chain carries TRBV9 and TRBJ2-7; TRBD2 is a possible D gene (5 bases). This chain's CDR3 is CASSVGGGRSYEQYF. CDR3 coding DNA: TGTGCCAGCAGCGTAGGCGGCGGGCGCTCCTACGAGCAGTACTTC.